The rows below give T cell receptor beta chains drawn from one sample of a study of blood T cell repertoires in COVID-19. Here immunoSEQ multiplex PCR was the method, and the copy in TCRdb shows in-frame clones only, minus some. The top ten clones hold about an eighth of a sample with some 170,000 clones, 85% to 90% of them seen once. Source material: peripheral blood. These receptor sequences come from a woman aged 70-85 years with COVID-19, enrolled during active disease. Both conserved end residues are part of each CDR3. Each record gives: J gene, V gene, clone size, D gene, CDR3 length, CDR3 DNA, CDR3 protein. The D gene is left open where the match is weak. Clone size is stated in some rows and not others, as once, few, many or a class when expanded.

j_call: TRBJ2-7
v_call: TRBV5-1
clone_size: once
d_call: TRBD1
cdr3_length: 14
cdr3_nt: TGCGCCAGCAGCTCTCAGGGGGCACCCTACGAGCAGTACTTC
cdr3_aa: CASSSQGAPYEQYF

j_call: TRBJ2-5
v_call: TRBV7-2
clone_size: NA
d_call: TRBD1
cdr3_length: 15
cdr3_nt: TGTGCCAGCAGCTTAATTGGGACAGGACAAGAGACCCAGTACTTC
cdr3_aa: CASSLIGTGQETQYF

j_call: TRBJ1-5
v_call: TRBV18
clone_size: NA
d_call: NA
cdr3_length: 17
cdr3_nt: TGTGCCAGCTCACCATCATTCAGTCTTTTAGCCAATCAGCCCCAGCATTTT
cdr3_aa: CASSPSFSLLANQPQHF

j_call: TRBJ1-5
v_call: TRBV19
clone_size: NA
d_call: NA
cdr3_length: 15
cdr3_nt: TGTGCCAGTAGTATAGGGCGGAAACCTAATCAGCCCCAGCATTTT
cdr3_aa: CASSIGRKPNQPQHF

j_call: TRBJ1-4
v_call: TRBV7-2
clone_size: NA
d_call: TRBD1
cdr3_length: 16
cdr3_nt: TGTGCCAGCAGCTTAGCCCGGACAGGGACTAATGAAAAACTGTTTTTT
cdr3_aa: CASSLARTGTNEKLFF

j_call: TRBJ2-3
v_call: TRBV3-1/TRBV3-2
clone_size: once
d_call: TRBD1
cdr3_length: 13
cdr3_nt: TGTGCCAGCAGCCAAGCCAGGGGGGATACGCAGTATTTT
cdr3_aa: CASSQARGDTQYF

j_call: TRBJ2-1
v_call: TRBV7-9
clone_size: NA
d_call: TRBD1
cdr3_length: 15
cdr3_nt: TGTGCCAGCAGCCGATCTTGGACAGGCAATAATGAGCAGTTCTTC
cdr3_aa: CASSRSWTGNNEQFF

j_call: TRBJ1-3
v_call: TRBV30
clone_size: NA
d_call: NA
cdr3_length: 13
cdr3_nt: TGTGCCTGGAGTGCCGGCGACAGAAACACCATATATTTT
cdr3_aa: CAWSAGDRNTIYF

j_call: TRBJ2-1
v_call: TRBV19
clone_size: NA
d_call: NA
cdr3_length: 13
cdr3_nt: TGTGCCAGCACGGGAGACGGGTGGAATGAGCAGTTCTTC
cdr3_aa: CASTGDGWNEQFF

j_call: TRBJ1-2
v_call: TRBV28
clone_size: NA
d_call: NA
cdr3_length: 12
cdr3_nt: TGTGCCAGCAGCCAGGTCTACTATGGCTACACCTTC
cdr3_aa: CASSQVYYGYTF

j_call: TRBJ1-5
v_call: TRBV20-1
clone_size: NA
d_call: NA
cdr3_length: 16
cdr3_nt: TGCAGTGCTAGTAACGTCGGTTCCATTAGCAATCAGCCCCAGCATTTT
cdr3_aa: CSASNVGSISNQPQHF

j_call: TRBJ1-1
v_call: TRBV10-2
clone_size: NA
d_call: TRBD1
cdr3_length: 17
cdr3_nt: TGCGCCAGCATGAATCAGTTAAGTTGGACAGGGCGGGGTGAAGCTTTCTTT
cdr3_aa: CASMNQLSWTGRGEAFF

j_call: TRBJ2-3
v_call: TRBV18
clone_size: NA
d_call: TRBD1
cdr3_length: 17
cdr3_nt: TGTGCCAGCTCACATCTCGGGACAGGAATAAACACAGATACGCAGTATTTT
cdr3_aa: CASSHLGTGINTDTQYF

j_call: TRBJ1-2
v_call: TRBV6-5
clone_size: NA
d_call: TRBD1
cdr3_length: 15
cdr3_nt: TGTGCCAGCAGTTATAATCAGGGGGCTAGCTATGGCTACACCTTC
cdr3_aa: CASSYNQGASYGYTF

j_call: TRBJ2-7
v_call: TRBV20-1
clone_size: once
d_call: TRBD2
cdr3_length: 11
cdr3_nt: TGCAGTGAAACGGGGGGCTACGAGCAGTACTTC
cdr3_aa: CSETGGYEQYF

j_call: TRBJ2-3
v_call: TRBV19
clone_size: NA
d_call: TRBD2
cdr3_length: 14
cdr3_nt: TGTGCCAGTAGTGGACTAGCGGGACCGAATACGCAGTATTTT
cdr3_aa: CASSGLAGPNTQYF

j_call: TRBJ1-1
v_call: TRBV19
clone_size: NA
d_call: NA
cdr3_length: 13
cdr3_nt: TGTGCCAGTAGTATTATTCCGGGTACTGAAGCTTTCTTT
cdr3_aa: CASSIIPGTEAFF

j_call: TRBJ1-2
v_call: TRBV28
clone_size: NA
d_call: NA
cdr3_length: 17
cdr3_nt: TGTGCCAGCAGTGTGAGCCCACTTGGGCTCCAGGGGAACGGCTACACCTTC
cdr3_aa: CASSVSPLGLQGNGYTF

j_call: TRBJ2-7
v_call: TRBV6-5
clone_size: NA
d_call: NA
cdr3_length: 14
cdr3_nt: TGTGCCAGCAATTTACGTCGGAGACCCTACGAGCAGTACTTC
cdr3_aa: CASNLRRRPYEQYF

j_call: TRBJ2-3
v_call: TRBV7-6
clone_size: NA
d_call: TRBD1
cdr3_length: 16
cdr3_nt: TGTGCCAGCAGCTTAGGTACAGGGGGTTATGCAGATACGCAGTATTTT
cdr3_aa: CASSLGTGGYADTQYF

j_call: TRBJ2-3
v_call: TRBV4-1
clone_size: NA
d_call: NA
cdr3_length: 15
cdr3_nt: TGCGCCAGCAGCCGAGTCGGGAGTAAGGGAGATACGCAGTATTTT
cdr3_aa: CASSRVGSKGDTQYF

j_call: TRBJ1-1
v_call: TRBV5-1
clone_size: NA
d_call: NA
cdr3_length: 14
cdr3_nt: TGCGCCAGCAGCTTGGCAGGGACAAAGACTGAAGCTTTCTTT
cdr3_aa: CASSLAGTKTEAFF

j_call: TRBJ1-2
v_call: TRBV14
clone_size: NA
d_call: TRBD1
cdr3_length: 17
cdr3_nt: TGTGCCAGCAGCCAAATGGGACAGGGGGCGGTGAACTATGGCTACACCTTC
cdr3_aa: CASSQMGQGAVNYGYTF

j_call: TRBJ2-2
v_call: TRBV5-4
clone_size: NA
d_call: NA
cdr3_length: 13
cdr3_nt: TGTGCCAGCAGCTTGGTGCGCGCCGGGGAGCTGTTTTTT
cdr3_aa: CASSLVRAGELFF

j_call: TRBJ2-3
v_call: TRBV6-1
clone_size: NA
d_call: NA
cdr3_length: 15
cdr3_nt: TGTGCCAGCAGTGACCCACGGGGGTCAGGTGATAAGCAGTATTTT
cdr3_aa: CASSDPRGSGDKQYF

j_call: TRBJ2-1
v_call: TRBV5-4
clone_size: NA
d_call: TRBD2
cdr3_length: 18
cdr3_nt: TGTGCCAGCAGCTTATCACTAGCGGGGTTTAGCTCCTACAATGAGCAGTTCTTC
cdr3_aa: CASSLSLAGFSSYNEQFF

j_call: TRBJ2-7
v_call: TRBV19
clone_size: NA
d_call: NA
cdr3_length: 13
cdr3_nt: TGTGCCAGTAGTTTCAACAGGGCGTACGAGCAGTACTTC
cdr3_aa: CASSFNRAYEQYF

j_call: TRBJ1-2
v_call: TRBV29-1
clone_size: NA
d_call: TRBD1
cdr3_length: 14
cdr3_nt: TGCAGCGTTGAAGATGGGCAGGGGGCGGACGGCTACACCTTC
cdr3_aa: CSVEDGQGADGYTF

j_call: TRBJ2-5
v_call: TRBV24-1
clone_size: NA
d_call: TRBD1
cdr3_length: 14
cdr3_nt: TGTGCCACCAGTGACCCCGGGACAGGGAAGACCCAGTACTTC
cdr3_aa: CATSDPGTGKTQYF

j_call: TRBJ2-1
v_call: TRBV7-2
clone_size: NA
d_call: TRBD2
cdr3_length: 15
cdr3_nt: TGTGCCAGCAGCCAAGCGGGAGAAACCTACAATGAGCAGTTCTTC
cdr3_aa: CASSQAGETYNEQFF

j_call: TRBJ2-1
v_call: TRBV7-8
clone_size: once
d_call: NA
cdr3_length: 15
cdr3_nt: TGTGCCAGCAGCTCATTTTCTATTAACTACAATGAGCAGTTCTTC
cdr3_aa: CASSSFSINYNEQFF

j_call: TRBJ2-7
v_call: TRBV3-1/TRBV3-2
clone_size: few
d_call: TRBD2
cdr3_length: 17
cdr3_nt: TGTGCCAGCAGCCAAGAAGGCGGACTAGCGGGAGAAGCCGAGCAGTACTTC
cdr3_aa: CASSQEGGLAGEAEQYF

j_call: TRBJ2-7
v_call: TRBV3-1/TRBV3-2
clone_size: NA
d_call: NA
cdr3_length: 12
cdr3_nt: TGTGCCAGCAGCCAAGGGGGCCCGGAGCAGTACTTC
cdr3_aa: CASSQGGPEQYF

j_call: TRBJ2-6
v_call: TRBV5-4
clone_size: NA
d_call: NA
cdr3_length: 19
cdr3_nt: TGTGCCAGCAGCTTAAGTCGGGCAGGGGGGTGGTCCGGGGCCAACGTCCTGACTTTC
cdr3_aa: CASSLSRAGGWSGANVLTF

j_call: TRBJ2-3
v_call: TRBV30
clone_size: NA
d_call: TRBD2
cdr3_length: 16
cdr3_nt: TGTGCCTGGAGGGAGACTAGCGGGAGGGCCCTCGATACGCAGTATTTT
cdr3_aa: CAWRETSGRALDTQYF